This TCR beta chain was obtained from a study of early T cells in non-severe SARS-CoV-2 infection (dated by TCRdb to the early 2020s). About the investigation overall: Bulk RNA from unsorted whole blood was used for TCR sequencing, so alpha and beta chains could not be paired. What the study reported, not specific to this receptor: VDJdb matching was skewed toward anti-spike CD8 responses, so virus-specific expansions were likely underestimated and private and CD4 specificities were missed.

A case-control design nested within a healthcare worker cohort in London, UK, was used, with weekly nasopharyngeal swab PCR tests and blood sampling performed. Healthcare workers were recruited during the week of the UK lockdown, between 23 and 31 March 2020, and followed weekly for up to roughly 15 weeks. A note on this clonotype: It has no known antigen specificity. At one end, the junction sequence differs from germline, possibly due to a read error.

CDR1 SGHTA and CDR2 FQGNSA are derived from the germline V gene. Counted from cysteine to phenylalanine, this CDR3 has 14 amino acids. Of all the DNA, just the CDR3 is kept, 42 bases in frame from base 1. Libraries came from 5' RACE. The instrument was a NextSeq 500. In the TCR library protocol, unique molecular identifiers were attached to individual cDNA molecules to correct for PCR bias and sequencing error. Both TCR alpha and beta chains were sequenced, and tight co-correlation was observed between alpha and beta sequence abundances in each sample. The source study handled its data this way. V gene, J gene and CDR3 annotation of TCR sequences was performed with Decombinator V4. TCRs were defined as expanded if a significant change between any two time points was detected under a Poisson model with p below 0.0001. Abundances of TCRs were expressed as counts per million after normalisation to the total number of TCRs sequenced in each sample. TRAV1-2 paired with TRAJ12, TRAJ20 or TRAJ33 defined MAIT TCRs, while TRAV10 paired with TRAJ18 defined iNKT TCRs. A search of VDJdb, accessed on 1 November 2021, was run for TCRs annotated to CMV, EBV and SARS-CoV-2, with TCRs annotated for multiple antigens excluded. TCRdb reran the public reads through fastp at Q25 and MiXCR, keeping productive beta chains. Entries are consolidated by CDR3 protein sequence, retaining the most common genes and DNA. The V and J calls and clone size are TCRdb's, not the authors'. For this sample there are 53,000 or so distinct CDR3 sequences; over 7.5% appear just once. About 8.6% of the sample comes from the top ten.

The source is an adult who was a healthcare worker with PCR-confirmed SARS-CoV-2 infection or an uninfected control (not recorded which). Sequencing used whole blood. The sequence joins TRBV7-2 to TRBJ2-5; 8 bases in the middle match TRBD2. CDR3 protein: CANSRSSGKETQYF. The nucleotide sequence reads TGTGCCAACAGCCGGAGTAGCGGGAAAGAGACCCAGTACTTC.